The rows below give T cell receptor beta chains drawn from one sample of a study of T cell responses to AZD1222 COVID-19 vaccine. Data came from immunoSEQ multiplex PCR; TCRdb stores just in-frame clones and leaves some out. The sample shows over 110,000 clones, 85% to 95% of them seen only once. The sequenced sample was peripheral blood, obtained on day 0 of AZD1222 vaccination. These receptors were collected from an adult in good health. The CDR3 runs from the conserved cysteine through the conserved F or W. The D gene is left open where the match is weak. Not all rows give a size; the values are once, few, many and, for expanded clones, a class.

size	V	length	D	J	DNA	CDR3
NA	TRBV18	14	NA	TRBJ2-7	TGTGCCAGCTCACCACGGACGTTCCCCTACGAGCAGTACTTC	CASSPRTFPYEQYF
NA	TRBV5-1	14	TRBD1	TRBJ2-7	TGCGCCAGCAGCTCAGCCCTGTCAGGGGGTGAGCAGTACTTC	CASSSALSGGEQYF
NA	TRBV18	14	NA	TRBJ2-5	TGTGCCAGCTCACCACCACCAATTCAAGAGACCCAGTACTTC	CASSPPPIQETQYF
NA	TRBV6-2/TRBV6-3	18	TRBD1	TRBJ1-1	TGTGCCAGCAGTTTCCGGGGCCAGGGGGCGATCCTCGCACACAAAGCTTTCTTT	CASSFRGQGAILAHKAFF
NA	TRBV2	16	TRBD2	TRBJ2-3	TGTGCCAGCAGTCCGGGGACTAGCGGGGGCACAGATACGCAGTATTTT	CASSPGTSGGTDTQYF
NA	TRBV6-1	15	TRBD1	TRBJ2-3	TGTGCCAGCAGTGAGACAGGGTCTAGCACAGATACGCAGTATTTT	CASSETGSSTDTQYF
NA	TRBV7-8	16	TRBD1	TRBJ1-3	TGTGCCAGCAGCTCCCGGACAGGGGTGTCTGGAAACACCATATATTTT	CASSSRTGVSGNTIYF
few	TRBV19	14	NA	TRBJ1-3	TGTGCCAGTAGTCCGGGCCACTCTGGAAACACCATATATTTT	CASSPGHSGNTIYF
NA	TRBV5-1	14	NA	TRBJ1-1	TGCGCCAGCAGCTTGGCCAGCATGAACACTGAAGCTTTCTTT	CASSLASMNTEAFF
once	TRBV14	16	NA	TRBJ1-5	TGTGCCAGCAGCCACTCTCGGGGCGGTAGCAATCAGCCCCAGCATTTT	CASSHSRGGSNQPQHF
NA	TRBV29-1	12	NA	TRBJ1-2	TGCAGCGTTGAAGATAGGGGGTCCGGCTACACCTTC	CSVEDRGSGYTF
once	TRBV19	13	TRBD1	TRBJ1-1	TGTGCCAGTACGGACAGGAGAAACACTGAAGCTTTCTTT	CASTDRRNTEAFF
NA	TRBV15	16	NA	TRBJ1-1	TGTGCCACCAGTAGGTCGGGTAGGGGCTCAAACACTGAAGCTTTCTTT	CATSRSGRGSNTEAFF
NA	TRBV2	13	TRBD1	TRBJ2-7	TGTGCCAGCAGAACCACAGGGGCCTACGAGCAGTACTTC	CASRTTGAYEQYF
NA	TRBV19	14	NA	TRBJ1-5	TGTGCCAGTAGCGGCCAGGCTTATCAGCAGCCCCAGCATTTT	CASSGQAYQQPQHF
NA	TRBV6-2/TRBV6-3	14	NA	TRBJ2-3	TGTGCCAGCAGTTACTTTGGGATCGGCGATACGCAGTATTTT	CASSYFGIGDTQYF
NA	TRBV9	13	NA	TRBJ2-2	TGTGCCAGCAGCGTAATTAGCACCGGGGAGCTGTTTTTT	CASSVISTGELFF
NA	TRBV25-1	15	NA	TRBJ1-5	TGTGCCAGCAGCGCCGTGGACAGCTTCAATCAGCCCCAGCATTTT	CASSAVDSFNQPQHF
NA	TRBV7-6	15	NA	TRBJ2-3	TGTGCCAGCAGCTTAGGGGTCCAGGCGGGGGATACGCAGTATTTT	CASSLGVQAGDTQYF
NA	TRBV9	13	NA	TRBJ2-3	TGTGCCAGCAGCGTAGGGCCAGGAGATACGCAGTATTTT	CASSVGPGDTQYF
NA	TRBV19	15	TRBD2	TRBJ2-7	TGTGCCAGTAGTATGGGGACTAGCGGATATACTGAGCAGTACTTC	CASSMGTSGYTEQYF
NA	TRBV19	14	TRBD1	TRBJ1-1	TGTGCCACTCACCGGGACAGGATTAACACTGAAGCTTTCTTT	CATHRDRINTEAFF
NA	TRBV29-1	13	NA	TRBJ2-3	TGCAGCGAGGGTGGATCCCCCACAGATACGCAGTATTTT	CSEGGSPTDTQYF
NA	TRBV7-9	15	TRBD1	TRBJ1-6	TGTGCCAGCAGCCTGAACGACAGGGATGGTTCACCCCTCCACTTT	CASSLNDRDGSPLHF
NA	TRBV5-5	15	TRBD2	TRBJ2-3	TGTGCCAGCAGCTTGGCCGGGGGGAGCACAGATACGCAGTATTTT	CASSLAGGSTDTQYF
NA	TRBV12-5	15	NA	TRBJ2-2	TGTGCTAGTGGTTTGCGTGAGGTGGGCTTGGGGGAGCTGTTTTTT	CASGLREVGLGELFF
once	TRBV5-6	17	NA	TRBJ2-3	TGTGCCAGCAGCTTGCCTCTTGGATCGGACCGCACAGATACGCAGTATTTT	CASSLPLGSDRTDTQYF
NA	TRBV6-5	16	NA	TRBJ1-1	TGTGCCAGCAGTTACTCTTGGACGCCTACCGGGGCTGAAGCTTTCTTT	CASSYSWTPTGAEAFF
NA	TRBV29-1	13	TRBD1	TRBJ2-1	TGCAGCGTTGCGGGACAGGGGGCGAATGAGCAGTTCTTC	CSVAGQGANEQFF